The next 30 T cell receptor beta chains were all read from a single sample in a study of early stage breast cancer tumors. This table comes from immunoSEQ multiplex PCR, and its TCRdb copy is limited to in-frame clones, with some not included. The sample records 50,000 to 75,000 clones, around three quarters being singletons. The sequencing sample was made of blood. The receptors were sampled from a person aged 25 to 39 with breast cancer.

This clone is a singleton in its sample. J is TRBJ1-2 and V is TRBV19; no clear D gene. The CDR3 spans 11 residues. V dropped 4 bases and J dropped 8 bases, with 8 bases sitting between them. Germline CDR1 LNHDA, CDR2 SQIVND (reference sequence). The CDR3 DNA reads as TGTGCCAGTAGTAGAAACGGAGGCTACACCTTC. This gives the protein CASSRNGGYTF.

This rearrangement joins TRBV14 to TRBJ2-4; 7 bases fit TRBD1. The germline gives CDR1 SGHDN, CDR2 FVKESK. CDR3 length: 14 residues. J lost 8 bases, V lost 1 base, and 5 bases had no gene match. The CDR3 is CASSQVTGFDIQYF. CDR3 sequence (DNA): TGTGCCAGCAGCCAAGTGACAGGGTTCGACATTCAGTACTTC. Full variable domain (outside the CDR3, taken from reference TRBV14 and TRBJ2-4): EAGVTQFPSHSVIEKGQTVTLRCDPISGHDNLYWYRRVMGKEIKFLLHFVKESKQDESGMPNNRFLAERTGGTYSTLKVQPAELEDSGVYFCASSQVTGFDIQYFGAGTRLSVL.

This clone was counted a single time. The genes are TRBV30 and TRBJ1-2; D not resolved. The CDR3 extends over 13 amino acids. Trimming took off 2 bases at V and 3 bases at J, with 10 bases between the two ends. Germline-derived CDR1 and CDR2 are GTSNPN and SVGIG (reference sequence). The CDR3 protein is CAWSWPGDYGYTF. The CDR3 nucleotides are TGTGCCTGGAGTTGGCCCGGGGACTATGGCTACACCTTC.

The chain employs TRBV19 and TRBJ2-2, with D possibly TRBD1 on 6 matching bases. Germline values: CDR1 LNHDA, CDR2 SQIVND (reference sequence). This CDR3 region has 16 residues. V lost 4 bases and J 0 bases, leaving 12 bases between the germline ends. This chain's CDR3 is CASSKGDGANTGELFF. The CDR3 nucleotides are TGTGCCAGTAGTAAGGGGGATGGCGCGAACACCGGGGAGCTGTTTTTT. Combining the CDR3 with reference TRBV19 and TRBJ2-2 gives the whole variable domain DGGITQSPKYLFRKEGQNVTLSCEQNLNHDAMYWYRQDPGQGLRLIYYSQIVNDFQKGDIAEGYSVSREKKESFPLTVTSAQKNPTAFYLCASSKGDGANTGELFFGEGSRLTVL.

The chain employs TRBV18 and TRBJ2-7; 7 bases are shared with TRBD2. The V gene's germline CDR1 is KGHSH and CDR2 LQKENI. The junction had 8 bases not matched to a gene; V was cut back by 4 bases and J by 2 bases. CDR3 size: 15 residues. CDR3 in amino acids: CASSRLTSRTYEQYF. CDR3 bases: TGTGCCAGCTCACGACTGACTAGCAGGACCTACGAGCAGTACTTC. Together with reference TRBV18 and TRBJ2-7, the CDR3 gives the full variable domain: NAGVMQNPRHLVRRRGQEARLRCSPMKGHSHVYWYRQLPEEGLKFMVYLQKENIIDESGMPKERFSAEFPKEGPSILRIQQVVRGDSAAYFCASSRLTSRTYEQYFGPGTRLTVT.

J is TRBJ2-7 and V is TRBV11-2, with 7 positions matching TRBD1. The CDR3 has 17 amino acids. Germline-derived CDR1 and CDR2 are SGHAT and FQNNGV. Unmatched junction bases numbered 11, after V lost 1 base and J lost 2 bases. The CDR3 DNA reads TGTGCCAGCAGCTTAGGCCTACTAGGGGACAGACCCTACGAGCAGTACTTC. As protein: CASSLGLLGDRPYEQYF.

Here the CDR3 reads CASSLLVVGLDTQYF. The CDR3 nucleotides are TGTGCCAGCAGCCTTTTGGTAGTTGGCCTAGATACGCAGTATTTT. V usage is TRBV7-8 and J usage is TRBJ2-3; D not resolved. V was cut by 5 bases and J by 5 bases, with 17 bases left in between. The CDR3 has 15 amino acids. Germline CDR1 is SGHVS and CDR2 is FQNEAQ.

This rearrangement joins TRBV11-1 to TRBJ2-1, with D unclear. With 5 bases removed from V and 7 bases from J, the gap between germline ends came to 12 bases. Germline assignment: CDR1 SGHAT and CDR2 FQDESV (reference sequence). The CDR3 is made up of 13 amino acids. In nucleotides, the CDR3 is TGTGCCAGCAGCCCGCCTTCTGGGAATGAGCAGTTCTTC. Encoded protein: CASSPPSGNEQFF.

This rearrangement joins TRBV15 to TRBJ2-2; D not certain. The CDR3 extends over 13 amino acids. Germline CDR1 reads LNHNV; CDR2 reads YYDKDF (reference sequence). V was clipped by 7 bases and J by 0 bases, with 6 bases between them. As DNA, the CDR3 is TGTGCCACCACGACGGCGAACACCGGGGAGCTGTTTTTT. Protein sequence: CATTTANTGELFF.

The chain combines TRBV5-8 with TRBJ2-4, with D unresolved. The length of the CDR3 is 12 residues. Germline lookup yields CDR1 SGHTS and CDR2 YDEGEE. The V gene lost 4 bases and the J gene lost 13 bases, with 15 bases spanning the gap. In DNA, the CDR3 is TGTGCCAGCAGCCCTAAGGTTCGGACGCAGTACTTC. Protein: CASSPKVRTQYF.

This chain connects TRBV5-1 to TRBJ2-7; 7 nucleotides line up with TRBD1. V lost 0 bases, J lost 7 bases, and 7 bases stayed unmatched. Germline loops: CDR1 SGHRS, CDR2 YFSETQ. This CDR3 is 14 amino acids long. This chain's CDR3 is CASSLGTGAGEQYF. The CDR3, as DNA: TGCGCCAGCAGCTTGGGAACAGGGGCCGGGGAGCAGTACTTC.

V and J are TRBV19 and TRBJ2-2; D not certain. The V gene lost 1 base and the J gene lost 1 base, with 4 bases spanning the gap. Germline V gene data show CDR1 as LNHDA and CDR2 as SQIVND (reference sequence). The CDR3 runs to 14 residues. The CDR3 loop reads CASSIALNTGELFF. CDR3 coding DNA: TGTGCCAGTAGTATAGCTCTGAACACCGGGGAGCTGTTTTTT.

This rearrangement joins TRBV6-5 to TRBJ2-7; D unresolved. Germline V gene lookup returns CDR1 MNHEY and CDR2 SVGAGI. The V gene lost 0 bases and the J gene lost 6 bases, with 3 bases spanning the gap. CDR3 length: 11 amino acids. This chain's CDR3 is CASSYSGEQYF. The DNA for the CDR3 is TGTGCCAGCAGTTACTCCGGCGAGCAGTACTTC.

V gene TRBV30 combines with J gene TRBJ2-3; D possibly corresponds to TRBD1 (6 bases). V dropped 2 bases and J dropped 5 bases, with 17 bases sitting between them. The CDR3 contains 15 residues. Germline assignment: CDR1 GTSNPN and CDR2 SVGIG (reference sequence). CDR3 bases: TGTGCCTGGAGTCCCCCCCAGGGGTTTAGAGATACGCAGTATTTT. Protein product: CAWSPPQGFRDTQYF.

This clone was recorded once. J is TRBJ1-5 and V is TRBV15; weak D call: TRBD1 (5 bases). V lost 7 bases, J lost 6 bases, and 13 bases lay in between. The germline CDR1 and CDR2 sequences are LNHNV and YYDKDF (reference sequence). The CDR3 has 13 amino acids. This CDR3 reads CATNNEGSQPQHF. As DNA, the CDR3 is TGTGCCACCAACAACGAGGGGAGTCAGCCCCAGCATTTT.

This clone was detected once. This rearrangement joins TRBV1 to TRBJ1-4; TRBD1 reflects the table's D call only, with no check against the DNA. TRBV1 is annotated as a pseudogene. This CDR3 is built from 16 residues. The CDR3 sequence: CTSSHAQGAQGEKLFF. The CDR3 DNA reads TGCACCAGCAGCCATGCCCAGGGGGCGCAGGGTGAAAAACTGTTTTTT.

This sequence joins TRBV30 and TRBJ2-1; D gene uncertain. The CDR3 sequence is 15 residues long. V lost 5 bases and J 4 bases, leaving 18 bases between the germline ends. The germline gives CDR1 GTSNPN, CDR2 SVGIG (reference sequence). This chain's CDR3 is CAWVTPRLPYNEQFF. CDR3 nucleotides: TGTGCCTGGGTCACACCGAGACTGCCATACAATGAGCAGTTCTTC.

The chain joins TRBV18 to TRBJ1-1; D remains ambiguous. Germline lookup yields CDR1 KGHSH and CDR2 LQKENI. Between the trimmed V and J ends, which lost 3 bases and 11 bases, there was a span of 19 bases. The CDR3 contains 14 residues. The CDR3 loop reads CASSPFEGGMEAFF. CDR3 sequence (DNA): TGTGCCAGCTCACCTTTTGAGGGCGGAATGGAGGCTTTCTTT.

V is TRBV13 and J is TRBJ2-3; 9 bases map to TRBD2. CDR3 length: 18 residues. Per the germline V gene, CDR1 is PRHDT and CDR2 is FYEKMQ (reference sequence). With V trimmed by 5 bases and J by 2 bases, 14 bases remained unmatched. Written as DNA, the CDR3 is TGTGCCAGCAGCCCCCCCCAGCGGGAGGACCCCGCCACAGATACGCAGTATTTT. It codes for CASSPPQREDPATDTQYF.

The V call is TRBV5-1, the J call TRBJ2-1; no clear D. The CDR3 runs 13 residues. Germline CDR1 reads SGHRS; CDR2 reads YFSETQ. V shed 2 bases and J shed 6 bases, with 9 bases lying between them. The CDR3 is CASSLLTINEQFF. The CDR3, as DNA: TGCGCCAGCAGCTTACTGACCATCAATGAGCAGTTCTTC.

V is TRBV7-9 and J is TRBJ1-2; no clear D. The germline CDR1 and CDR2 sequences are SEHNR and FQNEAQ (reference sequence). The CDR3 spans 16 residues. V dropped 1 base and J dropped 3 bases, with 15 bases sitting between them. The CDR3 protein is CASSLGVSGTYYGYTF. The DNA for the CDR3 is TGTGCCAGCAGCTTAGGAGTTTCGGGCACTTACTATGGCTACACCTTC.

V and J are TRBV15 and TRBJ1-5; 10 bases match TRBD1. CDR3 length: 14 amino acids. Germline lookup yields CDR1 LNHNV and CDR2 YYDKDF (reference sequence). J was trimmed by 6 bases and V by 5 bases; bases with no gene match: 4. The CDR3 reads CATSGQGGSQPQHF. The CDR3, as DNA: TGTGCCACCAGCGGACAGGGGGGAAGTCAGCCCCAGCATTTT.

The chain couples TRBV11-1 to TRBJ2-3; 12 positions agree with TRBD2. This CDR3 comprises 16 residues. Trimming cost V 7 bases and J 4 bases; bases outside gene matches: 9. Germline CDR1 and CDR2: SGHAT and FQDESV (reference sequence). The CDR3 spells CASTTWTSGEADTQYF. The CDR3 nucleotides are TGTGCCAGCACAACCTGGACTAGCGGGGAAGCAGATACGCAGTATTTT.

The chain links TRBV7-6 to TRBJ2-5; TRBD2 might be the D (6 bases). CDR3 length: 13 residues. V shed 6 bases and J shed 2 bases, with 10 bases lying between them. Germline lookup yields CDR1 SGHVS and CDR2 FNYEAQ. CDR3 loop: CASSSSVQETQYF. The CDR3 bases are TGTGCCAGCAGTTCTAGCGTACAAGAGACCCAGTACTTC.

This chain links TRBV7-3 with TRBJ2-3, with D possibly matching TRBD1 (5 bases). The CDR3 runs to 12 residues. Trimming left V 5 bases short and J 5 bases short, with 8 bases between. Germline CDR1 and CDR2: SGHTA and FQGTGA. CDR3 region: CASSQRGDTQYF. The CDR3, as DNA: TGTGCCAGCAGCCAAAGGGGAGATACGCAGTATTTT.

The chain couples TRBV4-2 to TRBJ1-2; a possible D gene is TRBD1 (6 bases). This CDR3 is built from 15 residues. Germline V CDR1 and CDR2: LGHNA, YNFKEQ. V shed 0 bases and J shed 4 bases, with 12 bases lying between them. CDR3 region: CASSQDQEGGYGYTF. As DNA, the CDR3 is TGTGCCAGCAGCCAAGATCAGGAGGGGGGCTATGGCTACACCTTC.

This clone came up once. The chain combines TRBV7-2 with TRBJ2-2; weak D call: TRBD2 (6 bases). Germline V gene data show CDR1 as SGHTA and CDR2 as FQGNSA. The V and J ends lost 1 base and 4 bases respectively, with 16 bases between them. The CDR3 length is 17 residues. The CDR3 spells CASSLVGRGAGTGELFF. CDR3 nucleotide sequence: TGTGCCAGCAGCTTAGTAGGTCGGGGAGCGGGCACCGGGGAGCTGTTTTTT.

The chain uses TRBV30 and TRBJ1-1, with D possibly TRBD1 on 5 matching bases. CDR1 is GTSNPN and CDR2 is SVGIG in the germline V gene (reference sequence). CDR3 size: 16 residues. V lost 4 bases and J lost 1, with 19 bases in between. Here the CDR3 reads CAWTTPRGRENTEAFF. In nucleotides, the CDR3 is TGTGCCTGGACCACACCTAGAGGCAGGGAGAACACTGAAGCTTTCTTT.

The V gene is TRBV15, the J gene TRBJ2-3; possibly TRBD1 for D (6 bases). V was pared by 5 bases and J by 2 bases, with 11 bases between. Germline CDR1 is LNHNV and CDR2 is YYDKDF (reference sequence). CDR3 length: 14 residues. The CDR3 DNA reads TGTGCCACCAGCGGGGGCGGAGACACAGATACGCAGTATTTT. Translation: CATSGGGDTDTQYF.

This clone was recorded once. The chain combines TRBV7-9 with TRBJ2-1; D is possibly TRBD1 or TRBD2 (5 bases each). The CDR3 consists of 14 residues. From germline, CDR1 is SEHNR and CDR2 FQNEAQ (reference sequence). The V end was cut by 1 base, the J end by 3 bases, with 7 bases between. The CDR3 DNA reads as TGTGCCAGCAGCTTAGGTGGGGGCTACAATGAGCAGTTCTTC. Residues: CASSLGGGYNEQFF.